The rows below give T cell receptor beta chains drawn from one sample of a study of shared clonotypes between healthy human individuals. Some clones are missing from TCRdb's copy, which holds only in-frame ones; the method was immunoSEQ multiplex PCR. The profile covers around 1.9 million clones, with 80% to 95% appearing a single time and 1.5% to 2% taken by the ten largest. Source material: naive CD8+ T cells from PBMCs. The origin of the receptors is a man aged 18 to 29 in good health. Some clones in this sample may be carry-over from other donors' samples. CDR3s include the opening cysteine and the closing phenylalanine or tryptophan. D genes are given only for firm matches. Clone sizes are given selectively: once, few, many, or a class where the clone is expanded.

cdr3_nt	cdr3_aa	clone_size	j_call	v_call	d_call
TGTGCCAGCGGGAAAGGGGGGACCTACGAGCAGTACTTC	CASGKGGTYEQYF	once	TRBJ2-7	TRBV28	.
TGTGCCAGCAGTCCGCCGGGTCCCGCAGCCGGGGAGCTGTTTTTT	CASSPPGPAAGELFF	.	TRBJ2-2	TRBV28	.
TGTGCCAGCAGCCCCCTCAGGGGTTCCTACGAGCAGTACTTC	CASSPLRGSYEQYF	.	TRBJ2-7	TRBV11-1	.
TGCGCCAGCAGCCGAAATCCTGGGACAGAATACAATGAGCAGTTCTTC	CASSRNPGTEYNEQFF	.	TRBJ2-1	TRBV4-3	TRBD1
TGTGCCAGCACCCCGGGACAGGGCGAGGAGACCCAGTACTTC	CASTPGQGEETQYF	once	TRBJ2-5	TRBV7-4	TRBD1
TGTGCCAGCAGACTAGCGGGAGGAACCTACGAGCAGTACTTC	CASRLAGGTYEQYF	.	TRBJ2-7	TRBV27	TRBD2
TGTGCCAGTAGCAAAAACCAGGGGGTGAGCACTGAAGCTTTCTTT	CASSKNQGVSTEAFF	.	TRBJ1-1	TRBV19	TRBD1
TGTGCCACCAGCAGGCCGACTAGCGGGATTTCCCCCTACGAGCAGTACTTC	CATSRPTSGISPYEQYF	.	TRBJ2-7	TRBV15	TRBD2
TGTGCCAGCAGCAGACCCCTCCACGGCTCTGGGGCCAACGTCCTGACTTTC	CASSRPLHGSGANVLTF	.	TRBJ2-6	TRBV7-2	.
TGTGCCAGCAGCTCCCGAACAGGGCCTTCTGGAAACACCATATATTTT	CASSSRTGPSGNTIYF	.	TRBJ1-3	TRBV7-9	.
TGTGCCAGCAGCGTAGGCAAGGGCTACACAGATACGCAGTATTTT	CASSVGKGYTDTQYF	.	TRBJ2-3	TRBV9	.
TGTGCCAGCAGCTCGACAGGGGGAAAGATACGTACCTACGAGCAGTACTTC	CASSSTGGKIRTYEQYF	.	TRBJ2-7	TRBV7-9	TRBD1
TGTGCCAGCAGTTTAGTGGGAGCCGGGGAGACCCAGTACTTC	CASSLVGAGETQYF	once	TRBJ2-5	TRBV28	.
TGTGCCAGCAGCTTAAGGCTGGCTAGCGCCCAAGAGACCCAGTACTTC	CASSLRLASAQETQYF	.	TRBJ2-5	TRBV5-8	.
TGTGCCTGGAGCGGCTGGACAGGACAAAACACTGAAGCTTTCTTT	CAWSGWTGQNTEAFF	.	TRBJ1-1	TRBV30	TRBD1
TGTGCCAGTATTAATCAGTGGCATAGCGGGAGTTTGGCCGGGGAGCTGTTTTTT	CASINQWHSGSLAGELFF	.	TRBJ2-2	TRBV19	TRBD2
TGTGCCAGTCGTCCCATAGGGTTAAGCAATCAGCCCCAGCATTTT	CASRPIGLSNQPQHF	.	TRBJ1-5	TRBV27	.
TGTGCCACCAGCAGGGACATCCTGGACTTGAACACTGAAGCTTTCTTT	CATSRDILDLNTEAFF	few	TRBJ1-1	TRBV15	.
TGTGCCAGTAGTATAGATCGTCGCAATGAGCAGTTCTTC	CASSIDRRNEQFF	.	TRBJ2-1	TRBV19	.
TGTGCCAGCAGCCAAGGTTCGGGGGTCCAGAAGACCCAGTACTTC	CASSQGSGVQKTQYF	.	TRBJ2-5	TRBV14	.
TGTGCCTGGACTCCTCAGGGGGCAAGACAAGAGACCCAGTACTTC	CAWTPQGARQETQYF	.	TRBJ2-5	TRBV30	TRBD1
TGTGCCAGTAGTATAGGAGGGATCGGGGAGCAGTACTTC	CASSIGGIGEQYF	.	TRBJ2-7	TRBV19	.
TGTGCCAGCAGTTATGGGCTAGCGACCTCCTACGAGCAGTACTTC	CASSYGLATSYEQYF	.	TRBJ2-7	TRBV6-5	.
TGTGCCAGCAGCTCCTATAGCGGGAGCACGTACAATGAGCAGTTCTTC	CASSSYSGSTYNEQFF	.	TRBJ2-1	TRBV11-2	TRBD2
TGTGCCAGCACGTATTCCAGGGGCACAGATACGCAGTATTTT	CASTYSRGTDTQYF	once	TRBJ2-3	TRBV6-5	.
TGCGCCAGCAGCCCTCTAGGACAGGGTAGCCACGAGCAGTACTTC	CASSPLGQGSHEQYF	.	TRBJ2-7	TRBV5-1	TRBD1
TGTGCCAGCAGTGACGGCCTCCTGGCGGATACGCAGTATTTT	CASSDGLLADTQYF	.	TRBJ2-3	TRBV6-4	.
TGTGCCAGCAGCCCCGGGACAGGGGTTTCACCCCTCCACTTT	CASSPGTGVSPLHF	.	TRBJ1-6	TRBV6-6	TRBD1
TGTGCCAGCAGCGGAGATACGCAGTATTTT	CASSGDTQYF	.	TRBJ2-3	TRBV11-2	.
TGTGCCATCGGGGGATCGAACAGGGGCCAAGAGACCCAGTACTTC	CAIGGSNRGQETQYF	.	TRBJ2-5	TRBV10-3	TRBD1
TGTGCCAGCAGCTGGGCCCCCCGACAGGGTGCCAATGAGCAGTTCTTC	CASSWAPRQGANEQFF	.	TRBJ2-1	TRBV7-9	TRBD1
TGTGCCAGCAGCGTGCCGGGACTAGCGGGATACGAGCAGTACTTC	CASSVPGLAGYEQYF	.	TRBJ2-7	TRBV5-4	TRBD2
TGTGCCAGCAGTTCGGGACTAGCCCAGTACTTC	CASSSGLAQYF	.	TRBJ2-7	TRBV27	TRBD2
TGCGCCAGCAGCTTGGGAGGGCCACGGGTTGAAGCTTTCTTT	CASSLGGPRVEAFF	few	TRBJ1-1	TRBV5-1	.
TGTGCCAGCCGGGGAGGGGGAAACAATGAGCAGTTCTTC	CASRGGGNNEQFF	.	TRBJ2-1	TRBV9	.
TGCAGCGTTGAAGGGAGTTACTACACAGATACGCAGTATTTT	CSVEGSYYTDTQYF	.	TRBJ2-3	TRBV29-1	.
TGCGCCAGCAGTCAAGGGGGGACTAGCTTCAATGAGCAGTTCTTC	CASSQGGTSFNEQFF	.	TRBJ2-1	TRBV5-1	TRBD2
TGCGCCAGCAGCCAAGAAGCAAGGACAGGGGTCTCAGATACGCAGTATTTT	CASSQEARTGVSDTQYF	.	TRBJ2-3	TRBV4-1	TRBD1
TGTGCCATCATCGGACAGCACGACGGGGAGCTGTTTTTT	CAIIGQHDGELFF	.	TRBJ2-2	TRBV10-3	.
TGTGCCACCAGCAGAGGGGCAGGGGGCCCAGAAGAGACCCAGTACTTC	CATSRGAGGPEETQYF	.	TRBJ2-5	TRBV15	TRBD1
TGTGCCAGCAGTTACTCGGGACTAGCGGGAGGTTACGAGCAGTACTTC	CASSYSGLAGGYEQYF	.	TRBJ2-7	TRBV6-5	TRBD2
TGTGCCAGCAGCCCAAGACAGGGGGCCTTGGTAACTAATGAAAAACTGTTTTTT	CASSPRQGALVTNEKLFF	.	TRBJ1-4	TRBV7-2	TRBD1
TGTGCCAGCACTAATGGGCAGTCTAGCTATGGCTACACCTTC	CASTNGQSSYGYTF	.	TRBJ1-2	TRBV28	.
TGCGCCAGCAGCCAAGCCCCGGGAGTCAGGGGGGAGCAGTTCTTC	CASSQAPGVRGEQFF	.	TRBJ2-1	TRBV4-1	.
TGTGCCAGCAGCTTAGAGGTAGGGGGGTCCTACGAGCAGTACTTC	CASSLEVGGSYEQYF	.	TRBJ2-7	TRBV7-2	.
TGTGCCAGCAGTTTGAAAGCGGGAGATACGCAGTATTTT	CASSLKAGDTQYF	.	TRBJ2-3	TRBV28	.
TGTGCCAGCAGTGACAGGGGCTATAGCAATCAGCCCCAGCATTTT	CASSDRGYSNQPQHF	.	TRBJ1-5	TRBV28	TRBD1
TGTGCCAGCAGCGCCAACTGGGGGGCCGGTGAGACCCAGTACTTC	CASSANWGAGETQYF	.	TRBJ2-5	TRBV27	.
TGCGCCAGCAGTCAATCCTTCCAGCGGAGATACGAGCAGTACTTC	CASSQSFQRRYEQYF	.	TRBJ2-7	TRBV23-1	.